These T cell receptor beta chains were read from a single sample in a study of T cell responses to AZD1222 COVID-19 vaccine. Libraries were prepared by immunoSEQ multiplex PCR; TCRdb keeps only in-frame clonotypes and omits some of them. The sample carries about 140,000 clones, approximately 87% recorded once. The starting material was peripheral blood, obtained 28 days after the second AZD1222 dose. Receptor source: an adult who received the AZD1222 COVID-19 vaccine. The CDR3 runs from the conserved cysteine through the conserved F or W. D genes are given only for firm matches. Expanded clones get a size class; other rows say once, few or many, or leave the size out.

v_gene	j_gene	abundance	d_gene	CDR3nt	CDR3aa
TRBV7-9	TRBJ1-3	NA	NA	TGTGCCAGCAGCTTACGGCAGGGTGCCGTCTCTGGAAACACCATATATTTT	CASSLRQGAVSGNTIYF
TRBV6-5	TRBJ2-5	NA	TRBD1	TGTGCCAGCAGTTCCCGACAGGGTAATTACGGGACCCAGTACTTC	CASSSRQGNYGTQYF
TRBV5-5	TRBJ2-5	NA	NA	TGTGCCAGCAGCCCCCGGACGTCAGAGACCCAGTACTTC	CASSPRTSETQYF
TRBV3-1/TRBV3-2	TRBJ2-3	NA	TRBD2	TGTGCCAGCAGCCAATATATAGCGGGGGGCATGACAGATACGCAGTATTTT	CASSQYIAGGMTDTQYF
TRBV11-2	TRBJ1-1	NA	TRBD1	TGTGCCAGCAGCTTAGTTACCGGGACAGGGAGGCCTTTCTTT	CASSLVTGTGRPFF
TRBV11-3	TRBJ2-1	once	NA	TGTGCCAGCAGCTTGGGGCGAGACCAACAGGGAACCCCCTACAATGAGCAGTTCTTC	CASSLGRDQQGTPYNEQFF
TRBV23-1	TRBJ1-4	NA	NA	TGCGCCAGTCCCGATGAGCAACTTAATGAAAAACTGTTTTTT	CASPDEQLNEKLFF
TRBV5-6	TRBJ2-1	NA	NA	TGTGCCAGCAGCCCCCGACTTAACGAGCAGTTCTTC	CASSPRLNEQFF
TRBV28	TRBJ2-3	few	NA	TGTGCCAGCAGCCCCGGGCAGGGCTCAGATACGCAGTATTTT	CASSPGQGSDTQYF
TRBV20-1	TRBJ2-2	NA	NA	TGCAGTGCTAGTAGGACTACAAACACCGGGGAGCTGTTTTTT	CSASRTTNTGELFF
TRBV5-1	TRBJ1-4	NA	TRBD1	TGCGCCAGCAGCGCTACAGGGGGCAAGGGTGAAAAACTGTTTTTT	CASSATGGKGEKLFF
TRBV11-3	TRBJ2-1	NA	TRBD1	TGTGCCAGCAGCGTAAAAGGACAGGCCAAGCAGTTCTTC	CASSVKGQAKQFF
TRBV5-1	TRBJ2-3	NA	NA	TGCGCCAGCAGCTTGGGGACTATCGGCACAGATACGCAGTATTTT	CASSLGTIGTDTQYF
TRBV29-1	TRBJ2-1	NA	TRBD1	TGCAGCGTTCGACAGGGGTCCTACAATGAGCAGTTCTTC	CSVRQGSYNEQFF
TRBV12-3/TRBV12-4	TRBJ1-1	NA	NA	TGTGCCAGCAGCCCGACCCGAGGGACTGAAGCTTTCTTT	CASSPTRGTEAFF
TRBV7-3	TRBJ2-1	NA	NA	TGTGCCAGCAGTCGTGACTCGCCGGGTGAGCAGTTCTTC	CASSRDSPGEQFF
TRBV28	TRBJ1-2	NA	TRBD1	TGTGCCAGCAGTTCCACTATCGGACAGGTTTTGGGCCGGGGAGGCTACACCTTC	CASSSTIGQVLGRGGYTF
TRBV9	TRBJ1-3	NA	NA	TGTGCCAGCAGCGTAGACCTGACTGGAAACACCATATATTTT	CASSVDLTGNTIYF
TRBV7-7	TRBJ2-3	NA	TRBD2	TGTGCTAGCAGCCGGACTAGCGGGAGGTCAGATACGCAGTATTTT	CASSRTSGRSDTQYF
TRBV6-5	TRBJ1-3	NA	NA	TGTGCCAGCAAGGCGAGGATCTCTGGAAACACCATATATTTT	CASKARISGNTIYF
TRBV5-1	TRBJ1-4	NA	NA	TGCGCCAGCAGCCGAGAGGGTAATGAAAAACTGTTTTTT	CASSREGNEKLFF
TRBV15	TRBJ1-1	NA	NA	TGTGCCACCAGCAGATACGAACTGGGGGGAAGCACTGAAGCTTTCTTT	CATSRYELGGSTEAFF
TRBV18	TRBJ2-5	NA	TRBD2	TGTGCCAGCTCACCACTAGCGGGGGGACTACAAGAGACCCAGTACTTC	CASSPLAGGLQETQYF